A selection of T cell receptor beta chains follows, all from one sample in a study of naive and memory T cell subsets. TCRdb fed the UMI-ligation and nested PCR reads into MiXCR, producing one record per CDR3 protein. Found here are about 90,000 distinct CDR3 sequences, 11% of them singletons; the top ten hold 0.12% to 0.15%. Specimen: naive CD4+ T cells from blood. The receptors originated from a human donor in good health. Both conserved end residues are part of each CDR3. A D gene is named only where the DNA matches it firmly. Clone size appears in some rows only: once, few, many, or a class for an expanded clone.

TRBD2,many,TRBJ2-1,TRBV18,CASSPPLAGGSYNEQFF,TGTGCCAGCTCACCACCACTAGCGGGAGGTTCCTACAATGAGCAGTTCTTC
TRBD1,many,TRBJ2-3,TRBV6-2/TRBV6-3,CATGTGSLSIGGTDTQYF,TGTGCCACCGGGACAGGGTCCCTATCCATCGGGGGCACAGATACGCAGTATTTT
TRBD1,many,TRBJ2-7,TRBV6-4,CASGSPGQGSHLFQYF,TGTGCCAGCGGCTCTCCGGGACAGGGTAGCCACCTTTTTCAGTACTTC
TRBD2,NA,TRBJ2-1,TRBV7-2,CASSLASGRIYNEQFF,TGTGCCAGCAGCTTAGCCAGCGGGAGGATCTACAATGAGCAGTTCTTC
TRBD2,NA,TRBJ2-7,TRBV7-9,CASSPTSAEQYF,TGTGCCAGCAGCCCGACTAGCGCCGAGCAGTACTTC
NA,few,TRBJ2-1,TRBV29-1,CSVEDFRGNEQFF,TGCAGCGTTGAAGATTTTAGGGGGAATGAGCAGTTCTTC
NA,NA,TRBJ2-7,TRBV6-5,CASSYEATSYEQYF,TGTGCCAGCAGTTACGAGGCCACCTCCTACGAGCAGTACTTC
TRBD2,many,TRBJ2-1,TRBV29-1,CSVGTRISSGEQFF,TGCAGCGTCGGGACTAGAATAAGCTCTGGTGAGCAGTTCTTC
NA,many,TRBJ2-6,TRBV12-2,CASRPTGANVLTF,TGTGCAAGTCGCCCAACTGGGGCCAACGTCCTGACTTTC
TRBD2,many,TRBJ2-1,TRBV20-1,CSARSPSQAGGPWGEQFF,TGCAGTGCTAGATCCCCGAGCCAAGCGGGAGGGCCGTGGGGAGAGCAGTTCTTC
NA,few,TRBJ1-1,TRBV2,CASRFGRETTEAFF,TGTGCCAGCCGCTTCGGGAGGGAGACCACTGAAGCTTTCTTT
NA,NA,TRBJ2-7,TRBV6-2/TRBV6-3,CASSSMTISYEQYF,TGTGCCAGCAGCTCTATGACCATCTCCTACGAGCAGTACTTC
NA,NA,TRBJ2-7,TRBV6-6,CASSSTGFYEQYF,TGTGCCAGCAGCTCGACAGGTTTCTACGAGCAGTACTTC
TRBD2,NA,TRBJ2-1,TRBV18,CASSPPGAGGNEQFF,TGTGCCAGCTCACCACCTGGGGCGGGAGGAAATGAGCAGTTCTTC
NA,many,TRBJ2-5,TRBV6-6,CASSRGPWTQETQYF,TGTGCCAGCAGCCGAGGACCCTGGACACAAGAGACCCAGTACTTC
NA,few,TRBJ2-2,TRBV7-8,CASSRLTRELFF,TGTGCCAGCAGCCGCTTAACCCGGGAGCTGTTTTTT
TRBD2,NA,TRBJ2-3,TRBV7-2,CASELRPGGASTDTQYF,TGTGCCAGCGAGCTTAGGCCGGGAGGGGCAAGCACAGATACGCAGTATTTT
NA,NA,TRBJ2-6,TRBV5-1,CASSLEGTHRGGANVLTF,TGCGCCAGCAGCTTGGAGGGGACCCACCGGGGCGGGGCCAACGTCCTGACTTTC
NA,NA,TRBJ1-3,TRBV7-9,CAGSRPLGGGNTIYF,TGTGCCGGCAGCCGACCATTAGGCGGTGGAAACACCATATATTTT
NA,few,TRBJ2-7,TRBV5-1,CASSPMTGPPQYEQYF,TGCGCCAGCAGCCCCATGACCGGACCGCCCCAATACGAGCAGTACTTC
TRBD2,few,TRBJ2-7,TRBV7-9,CASSFEAGGSYEQYF,TGTGCCAGCAGCTTCGAAGCGGGAGGCTCCTACGAGCAGTACTTC
TRBD2,NA,TRBJ2-1,TRBV19,CASRRAGGYSYNEQFF,TGTGCCAGCCGCAGAGCGGGGGGATACTCCTACAATGAGCAGTTCTTC
NA,NA,TRBJ2-3,TRBV7-3,CASSSGSATDTQYF,TGTGCCAGCAGTAGCGGTTCGGCCACAGATACGCAGTATTTT
NA,NA,TRBJ1-6,TRBV3-1,CASSPIRDPRASPLHF,TGTGCCAGCAGCCCGATAAGGGACCCTAGGGCGTCACCCCTCCACTTT
NA,many,TRBJ2-1,TRBV11-3,CASSSRILARSSYNEQFF,TGTGCCAGCAGCTCCAGAATTCTAGCGCGGAGCTCCTACAATGAGCAGTTCTTC
NA,few,TRBJ2-3,TRBV2,CASSASPDTQYF,TGTGCCAGCAGTGCGAGCCCAGATACGCAGTATTTT
NA,NA,TRBJ2-2,TRBV19,CAAHSGPSGAYTGELFF,TGTGCCGCTCATTCGGGTCCGTCCGGGGCCTACACCGGGGAGCTGTTTTTT
NA,NA,TRBJ2-7,TRBV5-1,CASSSGTYGYEQYF,TGCGCCAGCAGCTCCGGGACCTACGGATACGAGCAGTACTTC
NA,many,TRBJ2-3,TRBV12-3/TRBV12-4,CASSLLRTDTQYF,TGTGCCAGCAGTTTACTCCGCACAGATACGCAGTATTTT
TRBD1,many,TRBJ1-6,TRBV7-9,CASSVGQSESPLHF,TGTGCCAGCAGCGTGGGACAGAGTGAGTCACCCCTCCACTTT
NA,many,TRBJ2-2,TRBV7-9,CASSLAVSTRQTGELFF,TGTGCCAGCAGCTTGGCGGTCTCGACACGACAAACCGGGGAGCTGTTTTTT
TRBD1,NA,TRBJ1-1,TRBV20-1,CSARDADRAPLQAFF,TGCAGTGCTAGAGATGCAGACAGGGCTCCCCTCCAGGCTTTCTTT
NA,many,TRBJ2-1,TRBV7-3,CASSLGLAMGNEQFF,TGTGCCAGCAGCTTAGGCCTAGCGATGGGGAATGAGCAGTTCTTC
NA,NA,TRBJ1-3,TRBV29-1,CSGGAGGSGGNTIYF,TGCAGCGGGGGAGCGGGGGGTTCAGGCGGAAACACCATATATTTT
TRBD2,many,TRBJ2-7,TRBV30,CAWRREGIYEQYF,TGTGCCTGGAGGCGGGAGGGCATCTACGAGCAGTACTTC
TRBD1,NA,TRBJ2-1,TRBV24-1,CATSVSGGTGEQFF,TGTGCCACCAGTGTCTCCGGGGGGACAGGGGAGCAGTTCTTC
TRBD1,NA,TRBJ1-2,TRBV12-3/TRBV12-4,CASSPQNQGAYGYTF,TGTGCCAGCAGTCCGCAAAACCAGGGGGCTTATGGCTACACCTTC
TRBD1,few,TRBJ1-2,TRBV18,CASSRTGIGYTF,TGTGCCAGCTCGCGGACAGGGATTGGCTACACCTTC
TRBD1,NA,TRBJ1-6,TRBV27,CASSGQDRGVSPLHF,TGTGCCAGCAGTGGGCAGGACAGGGGGGTTTCACCCCTCCACTTT
NA,few,TRBJ1-1,TRBV27,CASSRLKNTEAFF,TGTGCCAGCAGTCGTCTGAAGAACACTGAAGCTTTCTTT